The T cell receptor (beta chain) under discussion was sequenced for a study of blood T cell repertoires in COVID-19. Study context: Acute-phase and convalescent COVID-19 samples originated in the United States, Italy and Spain. PBMCs, B-cell-depleted T cells, or T cells were the source of the cDNA or gDNA that made up the material.

Authors' analysis steps: Scientists estimated how many nucleated cells there were by amplifying reference gene primers. The table came from immunoSEQ multiplex PCR; TCRdb's copy has only in-frame clones and leaves some out. For V, J and clone size, that table is used; D and trimming come from the DNA. The data show around 15,000 clones, with roughly 90% seen just once and around a sixth held by the top ten. This CDR3 spans 15 amino acids. With V trimmed by 3 bases and J by 1 base, 5 bases remained unmatched. CDR1 and CDR2 (germline): SQVTM, ANQGSEA. What was sequenced was peripheral blood. This clonotype was obtained from a middle-aged man with active COVID-19. V gene TRBV29-1 combines with J gene TRBJ2-7; 11 bases are shared with TRBD2. The chain's CDR3 is CSVDDGTSGSYEQYF. CDR3 nucleotide sequence: TGCAGCGTTGACGACGGGACTAGCGGATCCTACGAGCAGTACTTC.